The 22 T cell receptor beta chains below come from one sample, sequenced in a study of tumor-infiltrating lymphocytes in primary liver carcinoma. It was from 20-30 mg of unsorted bulk tissue that RNA and DNA were co-extracted. TCR beta cDNA came from approximately 540 ng total RNA, primed with a constant-region primer. Three nested multiplex PCR rounds, a slightly modified ARM-PCR method, built the TCR beta libraries. A C-beta reverse primer was combined with TRBV1-TRBV30 forward primers in the first two PCR rounds, and each round had 10 cycles. TCRdb reanalysed the multiplex PCR reads using MiXCR and keeps one entry per CDR3 protein. Of approximately 30,000 distinct CDR3 sequences listed, approximately 80% were seen once; the top ten hold under 40%. Input material: liver tumor tissue from sampling region 5. Described subset: tumor region T5, tumor centre. These receptors were obtained from a man between 40 and 49 years old with primary liver carcinoma and hepatitis B virus infection.

About this clonotype itself: Likely a read error: the CDR3 ends without its conserved phenylalanine or tryptophan. It is unclear where the CDR3 begins or ends on the DNA, so no DNA is shown, and the CDR3 is as TCRdb lists it. The gene calls are TRBV5-1 and TRBJ1-1; the D call of TRBD1 is as the table states it, not checked on the DNA. Germline values: CDR1 SGHRS, CDR2 YFSETQ. The CDR3 adds up to 17 amino acids, both ends counted. The CDR3 loop reads CASSLMPLGGRGAEPFS.

Points on this clonotype: One junction end does not reproduce the germline sequence, and a read error may be involved. The V call is TRBV11-3, the J call TRBJ2-3; no firm D call. The CDR3 spans 15 residues. Germline values: CDR1 SGHNT, CDR2 YENEEA. In DNA form, the CDR3 reads TGTGCCAGCAGCTTTGAGTCCAGGCGCACTGATACGCAGTATTTT. Translated: CASSFESRRTDTQYF.

With respect to this clonotype: The junction departs from germline at one end; a sequencing error may be responsible. This rearrangement joins TRBV12-3 or TRBV12-4 to TRBJ1-1, with TRBD1 matching over 9 bases. The CDR3 totals 14 residues. CDR3 protein: CVSSTPPGTGMAFF. As DNA, the CDR3 is TGTGTCAGCAGTACCCCTCCCGGGACAGGGATGGCTTTCTTT.

The chain employs TRBV13 and TRBJ2-7, with D maybe TRBD2 (6 bases). Germline V CDR1 and CDR2: PRHDT, FYEKMQ (reference sequence). Trimming removed 8 bases from V and 7 bases from J, with 27 bases in between. This CDR3 is 16 amino acids long. The CDR3 here is CASCLYASVTEWEQYF. As DNA, the CDR3 is TGTGCCAGCTGTTTATATGCTAGCGTGACTGAATGGGAGCAGTACTTC.

As for this clonotype: This likely comes from a read error, as the CDR3 has no conserved phenylalanine or tryptophan at its end. The DNA is left out, because the CDR3 cannot be placed on it with certainty; the CDR3 is given as TCRdb lists it. The chain employs TRBV12-3 or TRBV12-4 and TRBJ1-2; the table's D gene call, TRBD1, was not cross checked with the DNA. The CDR3 is 15 amino acids long, termini counted. The CDR3 protein is CASSLGGGARPWLHL.

This sequence joins TRBV14 and TRBJ2-5; 7 bases match TRBD2. With V trimmed by 3 bases and J by 2 bases, 9 bases remained unmatched. The CDR3 is 16 residues long. CDR1 and CDR2 (germline): SGHDN, FVKESK. CDR3 in amino acids: CASSHRSGNPQETQYF. The DNA of the CDR3 is TGTGCCAGCAGCCATAGAAGCGGGAACCCGCAAGAGACCCAGTACTTC.

V gene TRBV6-5 combines with J gene TRBJ2-5; maybe TRBD2 (6 bases). Germline V CDR1 and CDR2: MNHEY, SVGAGI. Trimming cost V 6 bases and J 2 bases, with 16 bases left between them. The CDR3 loop spans 15 amino acids. The CDR3 DNA reads TGTGCCAGCAGGCGGGATAGGACGGGACAAGAGACCCAGTACTTC. This gives the protein CASRRDRTGQETQYF.

This chain connects TRBV29-1 to TRBJ2-3; D might be TRBD1 or TRBD2, each matching 7 bases. The CDR3 covers 12 residues. With 8 bases removed from V and 1 base from J, the gap between germline ends came to 10 bases. Germline V gene data show CDR1 as SQVTM and CDR2 as ANQGSEA. CDR3 amino acids: CSSGGGTDTQYF. CDR3 nucleotides: TGCAGCTCAGGGGGGGGCACAGATACGCAGTATTTT.

V and J are TRBV24-1 and TRBJ2-7; 10 bases line up with TRBD1. CDR3 length: 15 amino acids. Germline V gene lookup returns CDR1 KGHDR and CDR2 SFDVKD. Trimming at V came to 2 bases and at J to 6 bases, leaving 6 bases not matched to a gene. CDR3 region: CATSDSADRGREQYF. The CDR3 DNA reads as TGTGCCACCAGTGATTCCGCCGACAGGGGGCGCGAGCAGTACTTC.

About this clonotype: Its ends do not fully match the called genes, so a read error is possible. V usage is TRBV11-2 and J usage is TRBJ2-3; D is unresolved. The CDR3 runs 14 residues. Germline CDR1 reads SGHAT; CDR2 reads FQNNGV. CDR3 sequence: CASLEYQSTDMQYF. CDR3 DNA: TGTGCCAGCCTCGAATACCAAAGCACAGATATGCAGTATTTT. The full variable domain, its missing parts supplied by reference TRBV11-2 and TRBJ2-3, is EAGVAQSPRYKIIEKRQSVAFWCNPISGHATLYWYQQILGQGPKLLIQFQNNGVVDDSQLPKDRFSAERLKGVDSTLKIQPAKLEDSAVYLCASLEYQSTDMQYFGPGTRLTVL.

Worth noting for this clonotype: Mismatch with germline at one junction end may stem from a read error. V and J are TRBV12-3 or TRBV12-4 and TRBJ2-4; D could derive from TRBD1 or TRBD2 (5 bases each). The CDR3 loop spans 14 amino acids. For the CDR3, the DNA is TGTGCCAGTAGTTTGAGGGGTCGGGGTGACATTCAGTACTTC. Its translation is CASSLRGRGDIQYF.

About this clonotype: Compared with germline, one end of the junction differs, possibly owing to a read error. V gene TRBV6-2 or TRBV6-3 combines with J gene TRBJ2-1; 8 bases are a match to TRBD2. The CDR3 spans 16 residues. From germline, CDR1 is MNHEY and CDR2 SVGEGT. The DNA of the CDR3 is TGTGCCAGCAGTCTACACCTACGGACTAGCTTAGGTGAGCAGTTCTTT. It codes for CASSLHLRTSLGEQFF.

This clonotype was observed at least ten times. Since a much larger clone is just one base distant, this may be a read error. This chain connects TRBV29-1 to TRBJ1-2, with 9 bases fitting TRBD1. J gave up 8 bases and V 7 bases, and 11 bases lay outside the gene matches. Germline V CDR1 and CDR2: SQVTM, ANQGSEA. This CDR3 comprises 13 residues. The CDR3 DNA sequence: TGCAGCGCCGGGGACAGGGAAGCGTCCGGCTACACCTTC. This encodes CSAGDREASGYTF.

Notes on this clonotype: One end of the junction fails to match germline, which may point to a read error. The chain is built from TRBV7-9 and TRBJ2-3; maybe TRBD1 (5 bases). Germline CDR1 and CDR2: SEHNR and FQNEAQ (reference sequence). This CDR3 contains 14 residues. The CDR3 DNA sequence: TGTGCCAGCAGCCCTGGGGCATTTCCAGATACGAAGTATTTT. Encoded protein: CASSPGAFPDTKYF.

Remarks on this clonotype: An end of the junction differs from the germline gene, which may be a read error. The CDR3 protein is CSVEGGPTHGYTF. The CDR3 coding sequence is TGCAGTGTTGAAGGGGGTCCAACGCATGGCTACACCTTC. The V call is TRBV29-1, the J call TRBJ1-2; D might be TRBD1 (6 bases). The CDR3 is 13 residues long. The germline CDR1 and CDR2 sequences are SQVTM and ANQGSEA.

This clonotype was counted between two and nine times. A read error may produce the germline difference seen at one junction end. The V and J genes are TRBV6-1 and TRBJ2-3; D ambiguous. CDR1 and CDR2 from the germline V gene are MNHNS and SASEGT. There are 13 residues in the CDR3. In DNA, the CDR3 is TGTGCCAGCAGCGAAGTGTCGGTAGTTCCGCAGTATTTT. This sequence encodes CASSEVSVVPQYF.

Concerning this clonotype: The conserved phenylalanine or tryptophan is not found at the CDR3 terminus, so this likely reflects a read error. This rearrangement joins TRBV6-5 to TRBJ1-1; D gene uncertain. The CDR3 loop spans 14 amino acids. Germline CDR1 MNHEY, CDR2 SVGAGI. CDR3 in DNA: TGTACCAGCAGTCTGGACGGGGTTAGATCTGAAGCTTTCTAT. Translated: CTSSLDGVRSEAFY.

This clonotype has a handful of counts. One end of the junction fails to match germline, which may point to a read error. The CDR3 DNA follows: TGTACCAGTAGCTTCATACAGGGGGCCACACATAACGAGCAGTACTTC. This codes for CTSSFIQGATHNEQYF. The chain links TRBV11-2 to TRBJ2-7; 9 bases fit TRBD1. This CDR3 spans 16 amino acids. Germline CDR1 SGHAT, CDR2 FQNNGV.

Concerning this clonotype: An end of the junction does not agree with germline; a read error may underlie this. The V call is TRBV11-2, the J call TRBJ2-7; no clear D. CDR1 SGHAT and CDR2 FQNNGV come from the germline V gene. This CDR3 has 14 amino acids. In DNA, the CDR3 is TGTGTCAGCAGCCCCCGCCTCCCGACCTACGAGCAGTACTTC. This translates into CVSSPRLPTYEQYF.

This clonotype was seen at least ten times. The J gene is TRBJ2-5, the V gene TRBV7-6; 11 nucleotides agree with TRBD2. The germline V gene encodes CDR1 SGHVS and CDR2 FNYEAQ. The CDR3 is made up of 16 amino acids. V gave up 4 bases and J gave up 9 bases; unmatched junction bases: 13. The CDR3 DNA is TGTGCCAGCAGCTCGCTAGCGGGAGGCTCCCTCAAGGCCCAGTACTTC. Protein sequence: CASSSLAGGSLKAQYF.

This clonotype is a singleton in its sample. This rearrangement joins TRBV11-2 to TRBJ2-5; unclear D gene. V was trimmed by 4 bases and J by 8 bases, leaving 23 bases between them. The CDR3 totals 16 residues. Per the germline V gene, CDR1 is SGHAT and CDR2 is FQNNGV. The CDR3 here is CASSSPQAPPPETQYF. The CDR3 coding sequence is TGTGCCAGCAGCTCCCCCCAGGCTCCGCCCCCAGAAACCCAGTACTTC. The entire variable domain, with the rest obtained from reference TRBV11-2 and TRBJ2-5, is as follows: EAGVAQSPRYKIIEKRQSVAFWCNPISGHATLYWYQQILGQGPKLLIQFQNNGVVDDSQLPKDRFSAERLKGVDSTLKIQPAKLEDSAVYLCASSSPQAPPPETQYFGPGTRLLVL.

On this clonotype: The junction departs from the called germline gene at one end, perhaps through a read error. The chain is built from TRBV6-6 and TRBJ2-3; 7 positions agree with TRBD2. The CDR3 length is 15 residues. Germline lookup yields CDR1 MNHNY and CDR2 SVGAGI (reference sequence). CDR3 sequence reads: CAGSLHASGTDTQHF. CDR3 nucleotides: TGTGCCGGCAGTCTCCATGCTAGCGGAACAGATACGCAACATTTT.